Presented here are 24 T cell receptor beta chains from one specimen sequenced in a study of identical twins. TCRdb used MiXCR to reprocess the 5' RACE reads, holding one entry per CDR3 protein. The table records approximately 220,000 distinct CDR3 sequences, around 8% of them present only once. These same records also appear under a second study, on yellow fever vaccine responses in identical twins.

The sequenced material came from memory (CD45RO+) T cells sorted from blood. The receptors originated from a woman younger than 35 in good health.

This clonotype was observed at least ten times. A read error may account for a junction end that differs from germline. The J gene is TRBJ2-1, the V gene TRBV10-3, with 7 nucleotides matching TRBD1. Germline V gene sequence: CDR1 ENHRY, CDR2 SYGVKD. This CDR3 comprises 15 residues. CDR3 in amino acids: CAIRESGGSYNEQFF. The DNA for the CDR3 is TGTGCCATCAGGGAGTCAGGGGGCTCCTACAATGAGCAGTTCTTC.

The chain carries TRBV15 and TRBJ2-7, with 7 bases identical to TRBD2. V trimming: 0 bases; J trimming: 0 bases; junction bases outside the gene matches: 2. Germline V gene sequence: CDR1 LNHNV, CDR2 YYDKDF (reference sequence). The CDR3 length is 15 residues. This CDR3 reads CATSRDLAVSYEQYF. In DNA, the CDR3 is TGTGCCACCAGCAGAGACCTAGCGGTCTCCTACGAGCAGTACTTC. The whole variable domain, filled in from reference TRBV15 and TRBJ2-7, reads DAMVIQNPRYQVTQFGKPVTLSCSQTLNHNVMYWYQQKSSQAPKLLFHYYDKDFNNEADTPDNFQSRRPNTSFCFLDIRSPGLGDTAMYLCATSRDLAVSYEQYFGPGTRLTVT.

The J gene is TRBJ2-1, the V gene TRBV28; the D gene could be TRBD1 or TRBD2 (6 bases each). This CDR3 has 15 residues. With 5 bases removed from V and 9 bases from J, the gap between germline ends came to 20 bases. Germline V lookup: CDR1 MDHEN, CDR2 SYDVKM. In DNA, the CDR3 is TGTGCCAGCAGTAGGGGGAGCAGGGAGGTAGGTGAGCAGTTCTTC. It specifies CASSRGSREVGEQFF.

This clonotype was detected many times. J is TRBJ2-7 and V is TRBV18; 7 nucleotides agree with TRBD2. V was clipped by 7 bases and J by 2 bases; unmatched bases: 11. The CDR3 runs to 15 residues. The V gene's germline CDR1 is KGHSH and CDR2 LQKENI. CDR3 region: CASYGRGLFTYEQYF. In nucleotides, the CDR3 is TGTGCCAGCTACGGGCGGGGGTTGTTTACCTACGAGCAGTACTTC. Looking up the rest from reference TRBV18 and TRBJ2-7 gives the full variable domain: NAGVMQNPRHLVRRRGQEARLRCSPMKGHSHVYWYRQLPEEGLKFMVYLQKENIIDESGMPKERFSAEFPKEGPSILRIQQVVRGDSAAYFCASYGRGLFTYEQYFGPGTRLTVT.

This clonotype has a count of ten or more. The gene calls are TRBV12-3 or TRBV12-4 and TRBJ2-7; D may correspond to TRBD1 or TRBD2 (5 bases each). Trimming removed 2 bases at V and 2 bases at J, with 13 bases between. The CDR3 extends over 15 amino acids. The CDR3 region has the DNA TGTGCCAGCAGTTTAAGGGGTGGGACCACCTACGAGCAGTACTTC. Translated: CASSLRGGTTYEQYF.

This clonotype was detected ten times or more. The chain couples TRBV20-1 to TRBJ2-5; D is perhaps TRBD1 or TRBD2 (5 bases each). In germline, CDR1 is DFQATT, CDR2 SNEGSKA (reference sequence). V was shortened by 1 base and J by 4 bases, with 7 bases between the two germline ends. This CDR3 is built from 12 residues. The CDR3 coding sequence is TGCAGTGCTAGAGGTGGGGGAGAGACCCAGTACTTC. Translated, it gives CSARGGGETQYF.

There are a few counts of this clonotype. This chain uses TRBV19 with TRBJ2-7, with D maybe TRBD2 (6 bases). The CDR3 consists of 15 residues. V was shortened by 3 bases and J by 3 bases, with 15 bases between the two germline ends. Germline assignment: CDR1 LNHDA and CDR2 SQIVND (reference sequence). The CDR3 sequence is CASSMGGGDYYEQYF. The CDR3 coding sequence is TGTGCCAGTAGTATGGGAGGCGGAGACTACTACGAGCAGTACTTC.

This clonotype appeared a few times. CDR3 nucleotides: TGCAGCGCACCGGGACCCCGGGCATCCTACGAGCAGTACTTC. Translating gives CSAPGPRASYEQYF. This chain links TRBV29-1 with TRBJ2-7; D is perhaps TRBD1 or TRBD2 (5 bases each). Trimming shortened V by 7 bases and J by 1 base, and 17 bases separated the two germline ends. This CDR3 has 14 residues. CDR1 SQVTM and CDR2 ANQGSEA come from the germline V gene.

This clonotype was recorded at least ten times. V is TRBV28 and J is TRBJ2-3, with TRBD2 matching over 10 bases. V trimming: 5 bases; J trimming: 3 bases; junction bases outside the gene matches: 14. Germline assignment: CDR1 MDHEN and CDR2 SYDVKM. The CDR3 spans 18 residues. The CDR3 DNA is TGTGCCAGCAGTCCGCCGGGGCGAGCGGGGGGGTGGACAGATACGCAGTATTTT. Its protein is CASSPPGRAGGWTDTQYF.

Only a few counts were recorded for this clonotype. The chain uses TRBV18 and TRBJ1-6; D possibly corresponds to TRBD1 (5 bases). The CDR3 contains 14 residues. Germline-derived CDR1 and CDR2 are KGHSH and LQKENI. V lost 5 bases and J lost 10, with 15 bases in between. Here the CDR3 reads CASSGGPKESPLHF. The CDR3, as DNA: TGTGCCAGCTCAGGGGGTCCCAAAGAGTCACCCCTCCACTTT.

This clonotype was picked up a small number of times. The V gene is TRBV12-3 or TRBV12-4, the J gene TRBJ2-5; either TRBD1 or TRBD2 may supply D (5 bases each). Trimming left V 4 bases short and J 2 bases short, with 14 bases between. CDR3 length equals 15 residues. The CDR3 sequence: CASSYSGPVQETQYF. CDR3 DNA: TGTGCCAGCAGTTATTCGGGACCGGTACAAGAGACCCAGTACTTC.

This clonotype was counted between two and nine times. The chain links TRBV10-3 to TRBJ2-1, with D hard to call. Trimming stripped 9 bases from V and 0 bases from J, with 15 bases between. This CDR3 has 15 amino acids. Per germline, CDR1 ENHRY and CDR2 SYGVKD. As DNA, the CDR3 is TGTGCCATTTCCGACGACGGCCCCTCCTACAATGAGCAGTTCTTC. Its protein is CAISDDGPSYNEQFF.

This clonotype has a handful of counts. The chain employs TRBV21-1 and TRBJ2-1; the table assigns TRBD1, which was not confirmed against the DNA. TRBV21-1 is a pseudogene. The CDR3 contains 14 residues. CDR3 region: CASSKRQGYNEQFF. The CDR3 DNA is TGTGCCAGCAGCAAACGTCAGGGGTACAATGAGCAGTTCTTC.

This clonotype showed up many times. This chain links TRBV24-1 with TRBJ2-1; TRBD1 aligns across 9 bases. CDR1 and CDR2 (germline): KGHDR, SFDVKD. Trimming at V came to 1 base and at J to 2 bases, leaving 14 bases not matched to a gene. The CDR3 is 20 amino acids. The CDR3 bases are TGTGCCACCAGTGATTTTGCGGACAGGGGTCGGGGGGTCCCCTACAATGAGCAGTTCTTC. It specifies CATSDFADRGRGVPYNEQFF.

This clonotype was seen repeatedly, ten times or more. The chain joins TRBV24-1 to TRBJ2-5, with D hard to call. CDR1 and CDR2 from the germline V gene are KGHDR and SFDVKD. V lost 8 bases, J lost 1 base, and 7 bases lay in between. This CDR3 is 12 amino acids long. CDR3 sequence: CATKGSQETQYF. DNA for the CDR3: TGTGCCACCAAAGGGTCCCAAGAGACCCAGTACTTC.

This clonotype occurred a few times. The J gene is TRBJ2-3, the V gene TRBV2, with TRBD1 matching 7 bases. The V gene end was trimmed by 4 bases and the J gene end by 6 bases; junction bases not matched to a gene: 1. Looked up from germline, CDR1 is SNHLY and CDR2 is FYNNEI. This CDR3 has 12 residues. The CDR3 sequence is CASSVQGDTQYF. The CDR3 coding sequence is TGTGCCAGCAGTGTACAGGGGGATACGCAGTATTTT.

Only a few counts were recorded for this clonotype. A junction boundary mismatches the germline segment, possibly from a read error. V and J are TRBV6-2 or TRBV6-3 and TRBJ2-7, with 7 bases matching TRBD2. Germline loops: CDR1 MNHEY, CDR2 SVGEGT. The CDR3 is made up of 13 amino acids. CDR3 DNA sequence: TGTGCCAGCAGTTACTCGACTTCTCGACGGGGGGACTTC. Protein: CASSYSTSRRGDF.

Many counts were recorded for this clonotype. The chain employs TRBV24-1 and TRBJ2-5; no clear D. V was clipped by 2 bases and J by 5 bases, with 11 bases between them. CDR1 KGHDR and CDR2 SFDVKD come from the germline V gene. The CDR3 runs 14 residues. The CDR3 loop is CATSDSWIQETQYF. DNA for the CDR3: TGTGCCACCAGTGATTCTTGGATTCAGGAGACCCAGTACTTC.

This clonotype has ten or more counts. The J gene is TRBJ1-5, the V gene TRBV6-5; 7 nucleotides match TRBD1. CDR1 is MNHEY and CDR2 is SVGAGI in the germline V gene. The CDR3 is 14 amino acids. The junction had 3 bases not matched to a gene; V was cut back by 0 bases and J by 7 bases. CDR3 sequence reads: CASSYSTGNQPQHF. CDR3 sequence (DNA): TGTGCCAGCAGTTACTCGACAGGGAACCAGCCCCAGCATTTT.

The chain recombines TRBV7-2 with TRBJ2-7; 8 nucleotides agree with TRBD2. Germline lookup yields CDR1 SGHTA and CDR2 FQGNSA. Trimming at V came to 5 bases and at J to 5 bases, leaving 8 bases not matched to a gene. The CDR3 is made up of 14 amino acids. This CDR3 reads CASSPGGTSDEQYF. CDR3 nucleotides: TGTGCCAGCAGCCCCGGCGGGACTAGTGACGAGCAGTACTTC.

This clonotype has only a few counts. The genes are TRBV2 and TRBJ2-3; 7 bases align to TRBD2. There are 14 residues in the CDR3. In germline, CDR1 is SNHLY, CDR2 FYNNEI. J was trimmed by 8 bases and V by 7 bases; bases with no gene match: 12. The CDR3 protein is CASTDKGLSSTQYF. For the CDR3, the DNA is TGTGCCAGCACCGACAAGGGACTATCGAGTACGCAGTATTTT.

The V call is TRBV7-3, the J call TRBJ2-5; 9 bases align to TRBD1. The junction had 17 bases not matched to a gene; V was cut back by 5 bases and J by 10 bases. Germline loops: CDR1 SGHTA, CDR2 FQGTGA. The CDR3 contains 16 residues. The CDR3 protein is CASSDKPGTGPQGQYF. The CDR3, as DNA: TGTGCCAGCAGCGATAAACCCGGGACAGGGCCCCAGGGCCAGTACTTC.

This clonotype was counted a few times. The chain uses TRBV4-2 and TRBJ2-2, with 10 bases that match TRBD2. This CDR3 has 17 amino acids. The germline V gene encodes CDR1 LGHNA and CDR2 YNFKEQ. The V and J ends lost 0 bases and 8 bases, in that order; junction bases with no gene match: 9. CDR3 bases: TGTGCCAGCAGCCAAGAGCCAGCGGGGGGGCCTTCTGGGGAGCTGTTTTTT. Protein: CASSQEPAGGPSGELFF.

The V gene is TRBV2, the J gene TRBJ2-3; D not resolved. The ends were cut back, 5 bases at V and 0 bases at J, with 9 bases in the middle. Germline lookup yields CDR1 SNHLY and CDR2 FYNNEI. The CDR3 loop spans 14 amino acids. For the CDR3, the DNA is TGTGCCAGCAGTACAGACCCTAGCACAGATACGCAGTATTTT. Translated, it gives CASSTDPSTDTQYF.